The T cell receptor beta chain under discussion was sequenced for a study of T cell changes during pregnancy in multiple sclerosis. CDR3 size: 13 residues. The ends were cut back, 7 bases at V and 0 bases at J, with 12 bases in the middle. From germline, CDR1 is SQVTM and CDR2 ANQGSEA. The table came from immunoSEQ multiplex PCR; TCRdb's copy has only in-frame clones and leaves some out. This sample yields roughly 29,000 clones, of which 75% to 90% are seen a single time; approximately 6.8% belongs to the top ten. This sample comprised CD8+ T cells from peripheral blood mononuclear cells, obtained after pregnancy. This rearrangement joins TRBV29-1 to TRBJ1-2, with a weak D call TRBD1 (6 bases). The source of this sequence is a female donor with multiple sclerosis, enrolled in a pregnancy study. The DNA for the CDR3 is TGCAGCGGTTACAGGGAGTCTAACTATGGCTACACCTTC. This sequence encodes CSGYRESNYGYTF.